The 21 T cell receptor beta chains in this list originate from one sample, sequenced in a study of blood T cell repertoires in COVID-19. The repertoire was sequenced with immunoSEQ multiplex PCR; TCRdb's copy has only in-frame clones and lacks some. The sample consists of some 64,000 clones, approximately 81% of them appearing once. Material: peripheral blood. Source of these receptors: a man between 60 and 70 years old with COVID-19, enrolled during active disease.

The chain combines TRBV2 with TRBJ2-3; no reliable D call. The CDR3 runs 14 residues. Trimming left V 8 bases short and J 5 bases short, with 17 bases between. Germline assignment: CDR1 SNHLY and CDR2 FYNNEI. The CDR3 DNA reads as TGTGCCAGCCTCGAAATCGGGTTCGGAGATACGCAGTATTTT. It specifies CASLEIGFGDTQYF.

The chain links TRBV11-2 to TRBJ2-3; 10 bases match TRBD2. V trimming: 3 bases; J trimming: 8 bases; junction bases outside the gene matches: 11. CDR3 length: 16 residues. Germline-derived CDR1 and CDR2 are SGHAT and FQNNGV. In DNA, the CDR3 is TGTGCCAGCAGCTTGGGGCTAGCGGGGGCCCAGGGTACGCAGTATTTT. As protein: CASSLGLAGAQGTQYF.

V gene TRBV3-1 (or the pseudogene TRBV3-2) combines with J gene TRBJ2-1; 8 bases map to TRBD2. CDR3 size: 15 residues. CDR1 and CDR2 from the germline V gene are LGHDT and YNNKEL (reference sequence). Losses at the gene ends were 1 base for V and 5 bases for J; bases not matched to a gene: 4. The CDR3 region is CASSQVAGSNNEQFF. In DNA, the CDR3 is TGTGCCAGCAGCCAAGTAGCGGGGAGTAACAATGAGCAGTTCTTC.

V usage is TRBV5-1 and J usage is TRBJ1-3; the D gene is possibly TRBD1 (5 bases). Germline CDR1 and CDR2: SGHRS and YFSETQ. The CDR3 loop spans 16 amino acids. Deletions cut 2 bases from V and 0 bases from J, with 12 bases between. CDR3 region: CASSFFGRDSGNTIYF. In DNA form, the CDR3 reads TGCGCCAGCAGCTTTTTCGGCAGGGACTCTGGAAACACCATATATTTT. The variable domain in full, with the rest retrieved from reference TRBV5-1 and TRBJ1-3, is KAGVTQTPRYLIKTRGQQVTLSCSPISGHRSVSWYQQTPGQGLQFLFEYFSETQRNKGNFPGRFSGRQFSNSRSEMNVSTLELGDSALYLCASSFFGRDSGNTIYFGEGSWLTVV.

The CDR3 protein is CASSPGFATQYF. CDR3 nucleotide sequence: TGTGCCAGCAGCCCCGGGTTCGCGACCCAGTACTTC. V gene TRBV3-1 (or the pseudogene TRBV3-2) combines with J gene TRBJ2-5, with D uncertain. Trimming cost V 4 bases and J 7 bases, with 10 bases left between them. This CDR3 is built from 12 residues. Per germline, CDR1 LGHDT and CDR2 YNNKEL (reference sequence).

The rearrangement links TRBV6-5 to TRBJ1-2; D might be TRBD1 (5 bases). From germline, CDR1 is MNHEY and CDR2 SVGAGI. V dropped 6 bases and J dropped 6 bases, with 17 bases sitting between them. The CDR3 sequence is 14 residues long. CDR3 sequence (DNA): TGTGCCAGCAGAGGGGCAGCTCACGTGGATGGCTACACCTTC. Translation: CASRGAAHVDGYTF.

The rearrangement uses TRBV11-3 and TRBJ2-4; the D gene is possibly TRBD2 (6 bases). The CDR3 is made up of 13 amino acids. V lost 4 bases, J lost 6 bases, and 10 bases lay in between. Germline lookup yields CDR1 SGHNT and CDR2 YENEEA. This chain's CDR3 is CASSSGAGNIQYF. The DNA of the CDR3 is TGTGCCAGCAGCTCGGGAGCCGGAAACATTCAGTACTTC.

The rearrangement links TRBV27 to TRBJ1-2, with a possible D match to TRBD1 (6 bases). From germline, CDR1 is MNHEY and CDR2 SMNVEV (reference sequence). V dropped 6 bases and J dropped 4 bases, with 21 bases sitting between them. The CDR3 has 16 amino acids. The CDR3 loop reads CASSELLGGAIYGYTF. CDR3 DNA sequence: TGTGCCAGCAGCGAACTCTTGGGGGGGGCTATCTATGGCTACACCTTC.

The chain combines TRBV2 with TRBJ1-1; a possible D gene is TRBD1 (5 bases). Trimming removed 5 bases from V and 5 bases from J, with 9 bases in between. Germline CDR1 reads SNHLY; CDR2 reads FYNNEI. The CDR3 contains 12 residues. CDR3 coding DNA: TGTGCCAGCAGTTCAGGGTGGACTGAAGCTTTCTTT. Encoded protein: CASSSGWTEAFF.

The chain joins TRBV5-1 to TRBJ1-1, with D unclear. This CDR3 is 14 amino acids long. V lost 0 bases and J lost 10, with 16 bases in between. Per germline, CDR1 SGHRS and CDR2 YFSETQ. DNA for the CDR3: TGCGCCAGCAGCTTGGGTCGCGCGGCGGGGAGAGCTTTCTTT. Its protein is CASSLGRAAGRAFF.

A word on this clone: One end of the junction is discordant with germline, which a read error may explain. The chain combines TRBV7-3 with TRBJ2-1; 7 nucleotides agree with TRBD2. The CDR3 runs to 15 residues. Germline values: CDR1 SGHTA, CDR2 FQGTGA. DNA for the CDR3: TGTGCCAGCAGCGTAACCGGGACTATCTACAATGAGCAGTTCTTC. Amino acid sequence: CASSVTGTIYNEQFF.

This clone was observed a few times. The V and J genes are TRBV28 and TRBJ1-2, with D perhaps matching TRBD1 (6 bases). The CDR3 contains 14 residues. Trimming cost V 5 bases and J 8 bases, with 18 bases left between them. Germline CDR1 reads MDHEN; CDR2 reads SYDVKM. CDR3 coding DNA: TGTGCCAGCAGTCAGGAACAGGGCACTTTAGGCTACACCTTC. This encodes CASSQEQGTLGYTF.

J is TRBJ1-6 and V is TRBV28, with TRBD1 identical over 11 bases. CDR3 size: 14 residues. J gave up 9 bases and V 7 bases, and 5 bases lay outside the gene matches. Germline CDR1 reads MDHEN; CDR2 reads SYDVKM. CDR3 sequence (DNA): TGTGCCAGCACCTGGACAGGGGGCGTTTCACCCCTCCACTTT. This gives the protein CASTWTGGVSPLHF.

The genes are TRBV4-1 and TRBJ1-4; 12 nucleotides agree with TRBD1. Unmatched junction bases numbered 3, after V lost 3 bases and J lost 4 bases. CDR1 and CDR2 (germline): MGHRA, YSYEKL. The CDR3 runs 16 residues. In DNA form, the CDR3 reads TGCGCCAGCAGCCAGGGACAGGGGGCGGGTAATGAAAAACTGTTTTTT. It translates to CASSQGQGAGNEKLFF.

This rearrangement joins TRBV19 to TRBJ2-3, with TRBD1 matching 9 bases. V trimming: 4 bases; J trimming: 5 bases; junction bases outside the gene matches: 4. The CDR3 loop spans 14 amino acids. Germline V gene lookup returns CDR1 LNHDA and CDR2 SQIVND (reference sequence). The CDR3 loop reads CASSRQGGIDTQYF. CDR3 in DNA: TGTGCCAGTAGTAGACAGGGGGGGATAGATACGCAGTATTTT.

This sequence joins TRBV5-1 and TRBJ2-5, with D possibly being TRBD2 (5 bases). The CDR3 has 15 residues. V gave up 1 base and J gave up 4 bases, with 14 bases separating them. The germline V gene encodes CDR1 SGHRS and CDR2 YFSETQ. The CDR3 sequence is CASSLRASRVETQYF. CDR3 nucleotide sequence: TGCGCCAGCAGCTTGCGTGCTAGCCGCGTAGAGACCCAGTACTTC.

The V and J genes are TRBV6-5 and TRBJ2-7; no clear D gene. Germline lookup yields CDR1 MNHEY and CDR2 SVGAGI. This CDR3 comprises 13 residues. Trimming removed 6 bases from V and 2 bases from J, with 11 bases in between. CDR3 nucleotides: TGTGCCAGCAGCCTCCCTAACCCCTACGAGCAGTACTTC. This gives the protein CASSLPNPYEQYF.

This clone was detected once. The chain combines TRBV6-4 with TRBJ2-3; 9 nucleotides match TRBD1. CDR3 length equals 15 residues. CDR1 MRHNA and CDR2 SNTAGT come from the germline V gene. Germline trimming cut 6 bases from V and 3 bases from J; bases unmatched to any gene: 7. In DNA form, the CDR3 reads TGTGCCAGCAGGAAGGGACAGGGAAGGACAGATACGCAGTATTTT. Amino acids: CASRKGQGRTDTQYF.

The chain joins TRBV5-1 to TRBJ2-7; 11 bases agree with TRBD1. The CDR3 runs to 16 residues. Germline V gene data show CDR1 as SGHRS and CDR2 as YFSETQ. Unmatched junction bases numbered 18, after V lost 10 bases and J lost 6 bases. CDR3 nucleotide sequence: TGCGCCCGCCGCGCTGGGGGGACAGGGGGGCTACTCGAGCAGTACTTC. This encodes CARRAGGTGGLLEQYF.

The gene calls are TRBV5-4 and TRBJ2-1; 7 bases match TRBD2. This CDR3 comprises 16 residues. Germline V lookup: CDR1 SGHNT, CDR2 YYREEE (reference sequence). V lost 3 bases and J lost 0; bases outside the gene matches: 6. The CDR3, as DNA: TGTGCCAGCAGCTCACCTAGCGGTAGCTCCTACAATGAGCAGTTCTTC. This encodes CASSSPSGSSYNEQFF.

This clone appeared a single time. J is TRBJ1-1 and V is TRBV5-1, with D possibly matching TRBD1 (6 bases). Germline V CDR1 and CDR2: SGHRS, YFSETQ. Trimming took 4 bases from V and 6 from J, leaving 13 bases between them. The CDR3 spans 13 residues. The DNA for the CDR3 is TGCGCCAGCAGCAGGGGGGGGATCCCTGAAGCTTTCTTT. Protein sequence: CASSRGGIPEAFF.